This is a list of T cell receptor beta chains from one sample in a study of CD8 T cells in Susac syndrome. MiXCR, applied by TCRdb to the immunoSEQ multiplex PCR reads, yields one record per CDR3 protein. The profile shows 250,000 to 350,000 distinct CDR3 sequences, roughly 94% of them singletons. The sample was CD4+ T cells from PBMCs. The source of these receptors is a human donor with multiple sclerosis. The CDR3 runs from the conserved cysteine through the conserved F or W. The D gene is left open where the match is weak. Size is omitted from some rows. Given values are once, few, many or a class for expanded clones.

v_gene: TRBV19
j_gene: TRBJ1-1
abundance: .
d_gene: .
CDR3nt: TGTGCCAGTAGAGGGGGGGCCTTGCGGAACACTGAAGCTTTCTTT
CDR3aa: CASRGGALRNTEAFF

v_gene: TRBV30
j_gene: TRBJ1-5
abundance: .
d_gene: .
CDR3nt: TGTGCCTGGAGTGCCATCCGGGGGGCGGGTCAGCCCCAGCATTTT
CDR3aa: CAWSAIRGAGQPQHF

v_gene: TRBV9
j_gene: TRBJ2-1
abundance: .
d_gene: .
CDR3nt: TGTGCCAGCAGCGTTACGACGGGCTCCTACAATGAGCAGTTCTTC
CDR3aa: CASSVTTGSYNEQFF

v_gene: TRBV3-1
j_gene: TRBJ2-1
abundance: .
d_gene: TRBD2
CDR3nt: TGTGCCAGCAGCCGGGGACTAGCGGGGGGCCTTGCGGAGCAGTTCTTC
CDR3aa: CASSRGLAGGLAEQFF

v_gene: TRBV9
j_gene: TRBJ2-7
abundance: .
d_gene: TRBD1
CDR3nt: TGTGCCAGCAGCGTTGACAGGGGGCCCACCTACGAGCAGTACTTC
CDR3aa: CASSVDRGPTYEQYF

v_gene: TRBV4-3
j_gene: TRBJ2-7
abundance: .
d_gene: .
CDR3nt: TGCGCCAGCAGCCAAACTTTAGGGGCGGCTCATTACGAGCAGTACTTC
CDR3aa: CASSQTLGAAHYEQYF

v_gene: TRBV12-3/TRBV12-4
j_gene: TRBJ1-2
abundance: .
d_gene: .
CDR3nt: TGTGCCAGCAGTCGAACCCCGGGCTCCCCCTATGGCTACACCTTC
CDR3aa: CASSRTPGSPYGYTF

v_gene: TRBV4-1
j_gene: TRBJ1-5
abundance: .
d_gene: TRBD1
CDR3nt: TGCGCCAGCAGCCAAGACGGACAGGGTAATCAGCCCCAGCATTTT
CDR3aa: CASSQDGQGNQPQHF

v_gene: TRBV11-2
j_gene: TRBJ2-3
abundance: .
d_gene: .
CDR3nt: TGTGCCAGCAGCTTAGATCTCGGAGGCACAGATACGCAGTATTTT
CDR3aa: CASSLDLGGTDTQYF

v_gene: TRBV24-1
j_gene: TRBJ2-1
abundance: .
d_gene: TRBD1
CDR3nt: TGTGCCACCAGTGATTTGCGGGACAGGGGGCCCTACAATGAGCAGTTCTTC
CDR3aa: CATSDLRDRGPYNEQFF

v_gene: TRBV4-3
j_gene: TRBJ2-7
abundance: .
d_gene: .
CDR3nt: TGCGCCAGCAGCCAAGTCATCACAGCCGCCGGAGTTAACGAGCAGTACTTC
CDR3aa: CASSQVITAAGVNEQYF

v_gene: TRBV6-5
j_gene: TRBJ1-1
abundance: .
d_gene: TRBD1
CDR3nt: TGTGCCAGCAGTTATTGGGGACAGTTCACTGAAGCTTTCTTT
CDR3aa: CASSYWGQFTEAFF

v_gene: TRBV5-1
j_gene: TRBJ1-1
abundance: once
d_gene: TRBD1
CDR3nt: TGCGCCAGCAGCGACCAGCCGGGACAGTCCAACACTGAAGCTTTCTTT
CDR3aa: CASSDQPGQSNTEAFF

v_gene: TRBV7-6
j_gene: TRBJ2-5
abundance: .
d_gene: TRBD2
CDR3nt: TGTGCCAGCAGCTTGTCCGCGGTTAGCGGGGGGGCGTCACAGTACTTC
CDR3aa: CASSLSAVSGGASQYF

v_gene: TRBV2
j_gene: TRBJ2-2
abundance: .
d_gene: .
CDR3nt: TGTGCCAGCTCATGGGACAAGAACACCGGGGAGCTGTTTTTT
CDR3aa: CASSWDKNTGELFF

v_gene: TRBV20-1
j_gene: TRBJ1-2
abundance: .
d_gene: .
CDR3nt: TGCAGTGCTAGGACCCGAATCGGTGGCTACACCTTC
CDR3aa: CSARTRIGGYTF

v_gene: TRBV28
j_gene: TRBJ1-6
abundance: .
d_gene: TRBD1
CDR3nt: TGTGCCAGCAGACCCAGACAGGGGGCAAGTAACTCCTATAATTCACCCCTCCACTTT
CDR3aa: CASRPRQGASNSYNSPLHF

v_gene: TRBV9
j_gene: TRBJ2-3
abundance: .
d_gene: .
CDR3nt: TGTGCCAGCAGCGTAGTTTCTTTAAGCACAGATACGCAGTATTTT
CDR3aa: CASSVVSLSTDTQYF

v_gene: TRBV6-5
j_gene: TRBJ2-1
abundance: .
d_gene: TRBD2
CDR3nt: TGTGCCAGCAGACTCTCCGGGGGGTACAATGAGCAGTTCTTC
CDR3aa: CASRLSGGYNEQFF

v_gene: TRBV10-3
j_gene: TRBJ2-7
abundance: few
d_gene: TRBD2
CDR3nt: TGTGCCATCAAGGAAACGGGAGGGAGTACGAGCGAGCAGTACTTC
CDR3aa: CAIKETGGSTSEQYF

v_gene: TRBV7-9
j_gene: TRBJ2-7
abundance: .
d_gene: TRBD1
CDR3nt: TGTGCCAGCAGCCAGACAGGGGGCCGGATCAGTGAGCAGTACTTC
CDR3aa: CASSQTGGRISEQYF

v_gene: TRBV7-9
j_gene: TRBJ2-5
abundance: once
d_gene: .
CDR3nt: TGTGCCAGCTGCAAATCGGCCTCCATGGAGACCCAGTACTTC
CDR3aa: CASCKSASMETQYF

v_gene: TRBV11-2
j_gene: TRBJ1-1
abundance: .
d_gene: .
CDR3nt: TGTGCCAGCAGATCGGGACGGATGAACACTGAAGCTTTCTTT
CDR3aa: CASRSGRMNTEAFF

v_gene: TRBV6-5
j_gene: TRBJ1-4
abundance: few
d_gene: .
CDR3nt: TGTGCCAGCGCTCGAGAAAAACTGTTTTTT
CDR3aa: CASAREKLFF

v_gene: TRBV12-3/TRBV12-4
j_gene: TRBJ2-7
abundance: .
d_gene: .
CDR3nt: TGTGCCAGCGCCGTTGGAGTTAGGCTCGGGGAGCAGTACTTC
CDR3aa: CASAVGVRLGEQYF

v_gene: TRBV30
j_gene: TRBJ2-7
abundance: .
d_gene: .
CDR3nt: TGTGCCTGGAGTGTATCCTGGATCGATGGCGAGCAGTACTTC
CDR3aa: CAWSVSWIDGEQYF

v_gene: TRBV9
j_gene: TRBJ2-5
abundance: .
d_gene: .
CDR3nt: TGTGCCAGCAGCGTAGGTATTACCCAAGAGACCCAGTACTTC
CDR3aa: CASSVGITQETQYF

v_gene: TRBV19
j_gene: TRBJ1-1
abundance: .
d_gene: .
CDR3nt: TGTGCCAGTAGTATCGAGCGGAACACTGAAGCTTTCTTT
CDR3aa: CASSIERNTEAFF

v_gene: TRBV12-3/TRBV12-4
j_gene: TRBJ1-1
abundance: .
d_gene: .
CDR3nt: TGTGCCAGCAGTTTGTGGGAGAGTGAAGCTTTCTTT
CDR3aa: CASSLWESEAFF

v_gene: TRBV7-2
j_gene: TRBJ2-5
abundance: .
d_gene: TRBD2
CDR3nt: TGTGCCAGCAGCTTACGACCGGGAGGGGGGGGGACCCAGTACTTC
CDR3aa: CASSLRPGGGGTQYF

v_gene: TRBV6-1
j_gene: TRBJ1-1
abundance: .
d_gene: .
CDR3nt: TGTGCCAGCATGGGGGAGGATACTGAAGCTTTCTTT
CDR3aa: CASMGEDTEAFF

v_gene: TRBV5-1
j_gene: TRBJ2-1
abundance: .
d_gene: TRBD1
CDR3nt: TGCGCCAGCAGCTTGGTCCAGGGGGCACAAGGAGAGCAGTTCTTC
CDR3aa: CASSLVQGAQGEQFF

v_gene: TRBV19
j_gene: TRBJ1-1
abundance: once
d_gene: .
CDR3nt: TGTGCCAGTAGAAGTCAGGTAAACACTGAAGCTTTCTTT
CDR3aa: CASRSQVNTEAFF

v_gene: TRBV18
j_gene: TRBJ2-7
abundance: few
d_gene: TRBD1
CDR3nt: TGTGCCAGCTCACCAACAGGGGGCTACGAGCAGTACTTC
CDR3aa: CASSPTGGYEQYF